Each of the 24 T cell receptor beta chains below was sequenced from the same sample in a study of tissue T cells after allogeneic stem cell transplantation. Time point here: mouse harvest day 14 after allogeneic transplant. The graft held 10^6 splenic CD5+ T cells and 10^7 T-cell-depleted bone marrow cells. Clones were read by immunoSEQ multiplex PCR, and TCRdb kept only the in-frame ones, dropping some. The sample consists of a few thousand clones, 40% to 55% of them appearing once. The sequenced sample was gut tissue. These receptors were taken from a female BALB/c mouse given C57BL/6 T cells with graft-versus-host disease after an allogeneic hematopoietic cell transplant.

As for this clone: Germline and genes: mouse. The read gets to within 1 residue of the CDR3 end, and the germline J gene fills in the rest. This chain joins TRBV5 and TRBJ2-3, with TRBD2 identical over 7 bases. The CDR3 runs 16 residues. V gave up 4 bases and J gave up 0 bases; unmatched junction bases: 7. CDR1 is LGHNA and CDR2 is YNLKQL in the germline V gene (reference sequence). CDR3 region: CASSPRLGPSAETLYF. CDR3 DNA, as far as it was read: TGTGCCAGCAGCCCTCGACTGGGCCCTAGTGCAGAAACGCTGTAT.

To note about this clone: Genes and germline come from the mouse. The sequenced fragment ends 1 residue before the CDR3 boundary, so the rest is inferred from the germline J gene. The genes are TRBV26 and TRBJ1-5; TRBD1 agrees at 7 bases. Germline CDR1 and CDR2: KGHPV and FQNQEV (reference sequence). The CDR3 runs to 13 residues. Trimming took 4 bases from V and 4 from J; bases not matched to a gene: 1. The covered CDR3 bases are TGTGCCAGCAGTCGGGACAGAAACCAGGCTCCGCTT. This gives the protein CASSRDRNQAPL. In full, the CDR3 is CASSRDRNQAPLF.

In its sample, this clone ranks as medium-sized. Gene names denote mouse genes. The read stops 1 residue short of the end of the CDR3; the missing end is completed from the germline J gene. The V gene is TRBV20, the J gene TRBJ2-7, with 8 bases matching TRBD1. The germline V gene has CDR1 GFQATS and CDR2 STVNSAI. The CDR3 has 12 residues. V was pared by 2 bases and J by 5 bases, with 2 bases of the junction left unmatched. The chain's CDR3 is CGARKDRDEQYF. The DNA read from the CDR3 is TGTGGTGCTAGGAAGGACAGGGATGAACAGTAC.

This clone was seen once. These gene names are mouse names. The read ends 1 residue early relative to the CDR3; the germline J gene fills the gap. The chain combines TRBV12-1 with TRBJ2-4; 9 nucleotides align to TRBD2. The length of the CDR3 is 13 residues. CDR1 and CDR2 from the germline V gene are SGHSN and HYEKVE. J lost 5 bases, V lost 2 bases, and 1 base had no gene match. CDR3 residues: CASSQTGGNTLYF. The CDR3 bases that were read are TGTGCCAGCTCTCAGACTGGGGGAAACACCTTGTAC.

To note about this clone: These gene names are mouse names. The DNA ends 1 residue before the CDR3 does, and the rest of the CDR3 is filled in from the germline J gene. V gene TRBV26 combines with J gene TRBJ2-4; TRBD2 might be the D (5 bases). There are 12 residues in the CDR3. Germline V gene sequence: CDR1 KGHPV, CDR2 FQNQEV (reference sequence). V lost 3 bases and J 7 bases, leaving 8 bases between the germline ends. The chain's CDR3 is CASSLLEDTLYF. The part of the CDR3 DNA that was read is TGTGCCAGCAGTCTACTGGAGGACACCTTGTAC.

This clone was detected a few times. Each gene name is a mouse one. The sequence runs out 1 residue before the end of the CDR3; the remainder is reconstructed from the germline J gene. The chain uses TRBV26 and TRBJ2-1; a possible D gene is TRBD2 (5 bases). Between the trimmed V and J ends, which lost 4 bases and 2 bases, there was a span of 12 bases. CDR3 length: 15 amino acids. Germline V gene data show CDR1 as KGHPV and CDR2 as FQNQEV (reference sequence). CDR3 sequence: CASSPRWEDYAEQFF. The sequenced CDR3 bases are TGTGCCAGCAGTCCTCGCTGGGAGGACTATGCTGAGCAGTTC.

This clone showed up just once. Gene labels here are mouse ones. The read finishes 1 residue shy of the CDR3 end, and the germline J gene is used to complete it. The chain joins TRBV13-3 to TRBJ1-3, with D perhaps TRBD1 (5 bases). Germline assignment: CDR1 NNHDY and CDR2 SYVADS. V was trimmed by 2 bases and J by 2 bases, leaving 8 bases between them. This CDR3 is built from 14 residues. The CDR3 DNA, read in part, is TGTGCCAGCAGTGAGGGGGGGGCTGGAAATACGCTCTAT. Translating gives CASSEGGAGNTLY. The CDR3 in its entirety is CASSEGGAGNTLYF.

This clone was found a few times. Gene names are mouse gene names. The CDR3 is cut off 1 residue early in the read; its end comes from the germline J gene. The gene calls are TRBV5 and TRBJ1-1; perhaps TRBD1 as D (5 bases). Germline-derived CDR1 and CDR2 are LGHNA and YNLKQL (reference sequence). This CDR3 comprises 14 residues. The V gene lost 0 bases and the J gene lost 3 bases, with 8 bases spanning the gap. CDR3 sequence: CASSQDGGDTEVFF. CDR3 DNA (partial): TGTGCCAGCAGCCAAGATGGGGGGGACACAGAAGTCTTC.

On this clone: The germline and genes are mouse ones. Read sequence stops 1 residue before the CDR3 end, and the germline J gene provides the missing end. The rearrangement links TRBV15 to TRBJ2-7; D is unresolved. V lost 5 bases to trimming and J lost 3 bases, with 8 bases between them. The germline CDR1 and CDR2 sequences are SGHND and FRSKSL. CDR3 length: 12 residues. The CDR3 loop is CASSDAIYEQYF. The sequenced part of the CDR3 DNA is TGTGCCAGCAGTGATGCGATCTATGAACAGTAC.

Regarding this clone: Germline and genes: mouse. The read comes to an end 1 residue before the CDR3 does, leaving the germline J gene to fill in the end. This chain uses TRBV24 with TRBJ1-3; D ambiguous. This CDR3 comprises 14 residues. The V end was cut by 6 bases, the J end by 0 bases, with 9 bases between. From germline, CDR1 is KGHTA and CDR2 FRNEEI. The sequenced CDR3 bases are TGTGCCAGCAGCACCGAGAATTCTGGAAATACGCTCTAT. Amino acids: CASSTENSGNTLY. The entire CDR3 is CASSTENSGNTLYF.

About this clone: Genes and germline come from the mouse. The missing CDR3 end, 1 residue past where the read stops, is filled in from the germline J gene. The chain uses TRBV13-3 and TRBJ2-4, with 8 nucleotides matching TRBD1. The CDR3 is made up of 17 amino acids. Germline V gives CDR1 NNHDY, CDR2 SYVADS. V lost 1 base and J lost 0; bases outside the gene matches: 7. CDR3 in amino acids: CASSDFRGRGSQNTLYF. Incomplete CDR3 DNA: TGTGCCAGCAGTGATTTCAGGGGGCGCGGTAGTCAAAACACCTTGTAC.

As concerns this clone: The germline and genes are mouse ones. Read data end 1 residue before the CDR3 end; the end is taken from the germline J gene. The genes are TRBV19 and TRBJ2-2, with no clear D. CDR1 and CDR2 (germline): FNHDT, SITEND (reference sequence). This CDR3 is built from 11 residues. Deletions cut 5 bases from V and 3 bases from J, with 2 bases between. The part of the CDR3 DNA that was read is TGTGCCAGCAGATACACCGGGCAGCTCTAC. Protein sequence: CASRYTGQLY. In full, the CDR3 reads CASRYTGQLYF.

On this clone: Mouse germline and gene names are used. The read falls 1 residue short of the CDR3 end, and the missing part is taken from the germline J gene. The V and J genes are TRBV13-3 and TRBJ1-2; 7 bases map to TRBD1. V trimming: 1 base; J trimming: 2 bases; junction bases outside the gene matches: 5. CDR3 length equals 15 residues. Germline V gene sequence: CDR1 NNHDY, CDR2 SYVADS. Incomplete CDR3 DNA: TGTGCCAGCAGTGATATAGGCAGGGGGAACTCCGACTACACC. It translates to CASSDIGRGNSDYT. The whole CDR3 sequence is CASSDIGRGNSDYTF.

In the case of this clone: Gene names and germline refer to mouse. The read gets to within 1 residue of the CDR3 end, and the germline J gene fills in the rest. The J gene is TRBJ2-1, the V gene TRBV20; D not resolved. The CDR3 spans 12 residues. The germline gives CDR1 GFQATS, CDR2 STVNSAI. V lost 0 bases and J 4 bases, leaving 4 bases between the germline ends. The CDR3 DNA, read in part, is TGTGGTGCTAGGGACTGGTATGCTGAGCAGTTC. Its translation is CGARDWYAEQF. The full CDR3 sequence reads CGARDWYAEQFF. The full variable domain, rest sourced from reference TRBV20 and TRBJ2-1, is GALVYQYPRRTICKSGTSMRMECQAVGFQATSVAWYRQSPQKTFELIALSTVNSAIKYEQNFTQEKFPISHPNLSFSSMTVLNAYLEDRGLYLCGARDWYAEQFFGPGTRLTVL.

Points on this clone: The gene symbols are mouse symbols. The read ends 1 residue before the CDR3 terminus; that terminus is restored from the germline J gene. The chain employs TRBV13-1 and TRBJ1-1, with D maybe TRBD1 (6 bases). The CDR3 length is 13 residues. Germline values: CDR1 NSHNY, CDR2 SYGAGN. V lost 5 bases and J lost 3, with 11 bases in between. The CDR3 region is CASSLNRDTEVFF. CDR3 DNA, as far as it was read: TGTGCCAGCAGCCTCAACAGGGACACAGAAGTCTTC.

Concerning this clone itself: Genes here carry mouse names. The read terminates 1 residue before the CDR3 end, so the remaining end is supplied by the germline J gene. V usage is TRBV26 and J usage is TRBJ1-6; TRBD1 agrees at 10 bases. TRBJ1-6 is an ORF, and what it does is uncertain. CDR1 and CDR2 from the germline V gene are KGHPV and FQNQEV (reference sequence). The CDR3 consists of 16 residues. The trim removed 4 bases at V and 0 bases at J, leaving 0 bases unmatched. CDR3 DNA, as far as it was read: TGTGCCAGCAGTCGGGACAGGGGTTCCTATAATTCGCCCCTCTAC. Amino acid sequence: CASSRDRGSYNSPLY. The full CDR3 sequence reads CASSRDRGSYNSPLYF.

Details on this clone: Mouse names are used for the genes. Read data end 1 residue before the CDR3 end; the end is taken from the germline J gene. This chain links TRBV3 with TRBJ1-1; D remains unclear. Per the germline V gene, CDR1 is SNHLY and CDR2 is FYNGKV (reference sequence). Trimming took 5 bases from V and 1 from J, leaving 5 bases between them. The CDR3 contains 12 residues. CDR3 sequence reads: CASSPQNTEVFF. The CDR3 DNA, read in part, is TGTGCCAGCAGCCCTCAAAACACAGAAGTCTTC.

Within the sample, this clone is medium-sized. Mouse germline and gene names are used. Incomplete CDR3 DNA: TGTGCCAGCTCCCGGACTGGCTATGAACAGTAC. Its protein is CASSRTGYEQY. The CDR3 as a whole reads CASSRTGYEQYF. The chain combines TRBV12-1 with TRBJ2-7; 7 bases match TRBD2. With the read ending 1 residue before the CDR3 end, the germline J gene is used to fill in that end. J was trimmed by 3 bases and V by 4 bases; bases with no gene match: 2. The CDR3 is 12 residues long. CDR1 is SGHSN, CDR2 HYEKVE, per germline.

Details on this clone: Gene names denote mouse genes. The read falls 1 residue short of the CDR3 end, and the missing part is taken from the germline J gene. V gene TRBV26 combines with J gene TRBJ2-1; D remains unclear. The CDR3 runs to 11 residues. Trimming pared 4 bases from V and 5 bases from J, leaving 3 bases between. Germline lookup yields CDR1 KGHPV and CDR2 FQNQEV (reference sequence). The CDR3 here is CASSQNAEQFF. CDR3 DNA (partial): TGTGCCAGCAGTCAGAATGCTGAGCAGTTC.

Regarding this clone: Gene names refer to mouse genes. The CDR3 end is not reached by the read, which stops 1 residue before it; the germline J gene fills it in. This rearrangement joins TRBV13-2 to TRBJ2-7; no clear D gene. The CDR3 contains 12 residues. Germline-derived CDR1 and CDR2 are NNHNN and SYGAGS (reference sequence). Trimming cost V 7 bases and J 7 bases, with 15 bases left between them. CDR3 residues: CASSFPGQEQYF. CDR3 DNA (partial): TGTGCCAGCTCTTTCCCCGGGCAGGAACAGTAC.

Regarding this clone: Mouse gene names and germline throughout. The CDR3 is cut off 1 residue early in the read; its end comes from the germline J gene. This chain uses TRBV3 with TRBJ1-3, with D perhaps matching TRBD1 (5 bases). The CDR3 spans 15 residues. The V and J ends lost 5 bases and 0 bases respectively, with 11 bases between them. Germline loops: CDR1 SNHLY, CDR2 FYNGKV (reference sequence). CDR3 loop: CASSPRTISGNTLYF. CDR3 DNA, as far as it was read: TGTGCCAGCAGCCCCCGGACAATTTCTGGAAATACGCTCTAT.

A note on this clone: Genes and germline come from the mouse. The read ends 1 residue shy of where the CDR3 ends; the end is completed using the germline J gene. This chain joins TRBV16 and TRBJ2-7; D might be TRBD2 (5 bases). Germline assignment: CDR1 SGHSA and CDR2 FRNQAP. Trimming took off 2 bases at V and 0 bases at J, with 8 bases between the two ends. The CDR3 contains 14 residues. CDR3 sequence: CASSLLGSSYEQYF. The CDR3 bases that were read are TGTGCAAGCAGCTTATTGGGGAGCTCCTATGAACAGTAC.

This clone was observed once. Gene names refer to mouse genes. From the germline J gene comes the end of the CDR3, since the read stops 1 residue before it. The rearrangement joins TRBV26 to TRBJ1-1; D not certain. Germline CDR1 and CDR2: KGHPV and FQNQEV (reference sequence). CDR3 length: 12 residues. The V end was cut by 4 bases, the J end by 0 bases, with 3 bases between. This CDR3 is CASSHQNTEVFF. Partial CDR3 DNA: TGTGCCAGCAGTCATCAGAACACAGAAGTCTTC. The full variable domain, in which reference TRBV26 and TRBJ1-1 provide the parts outside the CDR3, is NSKVIQTPRYLVKGQGQKAKMRCIPEKGHPVVFWYQQNKNNEFKFLINFQNQEVLQQIDMTEKRFSAECPSNSPCSLEIQSSEAGDSALYLCASSHQNTEVFFGKGTRLTVV.

This clone is medium-sized (0.01 to 0.1%). The listed genes are named as in mouse. The read gets to within 1 residue of the CDR3 end, and the germline J gene fills in the rest. The chain links TRBV17 to TRBJ2-7; D is unclear. In germline, CDR1 is MNHDT, CDR2 YYDKIL. The CDR3 runs to 12 residues. Trimming took off 4 bases at V and 4 bases at J, with 8 bases between the two ends. The CDR3 loop is CASSNGRYEQYF. CDR3 bases read: TGTGCTAGCAGTAACGGAAGATATGAACAGTAC.